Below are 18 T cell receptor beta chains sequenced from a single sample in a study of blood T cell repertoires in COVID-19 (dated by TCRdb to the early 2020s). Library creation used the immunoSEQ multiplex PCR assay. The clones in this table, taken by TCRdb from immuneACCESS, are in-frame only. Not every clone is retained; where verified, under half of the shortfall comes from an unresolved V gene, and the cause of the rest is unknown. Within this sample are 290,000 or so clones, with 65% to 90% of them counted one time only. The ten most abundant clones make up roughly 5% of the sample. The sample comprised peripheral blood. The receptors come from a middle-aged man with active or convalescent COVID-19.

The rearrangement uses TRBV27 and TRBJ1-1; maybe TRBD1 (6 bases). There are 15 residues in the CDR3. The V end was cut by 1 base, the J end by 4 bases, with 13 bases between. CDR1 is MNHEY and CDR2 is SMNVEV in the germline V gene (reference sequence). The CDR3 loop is CASSLWAGRGTEAFF. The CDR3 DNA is TGTGCCAGCAGTTTATGGGCCGGCAGGGGCACTGAAGCTTTCTTT.

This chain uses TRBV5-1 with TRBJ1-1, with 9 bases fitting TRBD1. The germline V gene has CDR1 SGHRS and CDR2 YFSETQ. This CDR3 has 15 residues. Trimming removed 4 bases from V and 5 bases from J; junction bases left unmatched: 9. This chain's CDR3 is CASSPPGQGGTEAFF. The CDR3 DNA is TGCGCCAGCAGCCCACCGGGACAGGGTGGGACTGAAGCTTTCTTT.

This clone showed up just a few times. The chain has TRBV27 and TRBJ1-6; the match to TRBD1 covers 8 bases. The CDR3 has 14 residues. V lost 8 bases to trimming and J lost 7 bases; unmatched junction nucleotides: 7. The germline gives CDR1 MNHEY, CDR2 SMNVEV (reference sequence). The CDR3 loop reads CASRDRGGNSPLHF. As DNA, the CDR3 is TGTGCCAGCCGAGACAGGGGAGGAAATTCACCCCTCCACTTT.

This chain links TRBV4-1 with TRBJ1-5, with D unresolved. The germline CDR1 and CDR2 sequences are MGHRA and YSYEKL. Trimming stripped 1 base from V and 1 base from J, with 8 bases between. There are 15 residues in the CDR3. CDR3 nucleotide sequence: TGCGCCAGCAGCCAAGGAACGGTGAGCAATCAGCCCCAGCATTTT. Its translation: CASSQGTVSNQPQHF.

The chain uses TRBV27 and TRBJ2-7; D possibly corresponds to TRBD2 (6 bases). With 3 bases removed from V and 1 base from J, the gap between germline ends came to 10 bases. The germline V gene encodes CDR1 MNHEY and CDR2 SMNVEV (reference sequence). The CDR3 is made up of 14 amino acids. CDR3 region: CASSLEGPSYEQYF. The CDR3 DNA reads TGTGCCAGCAGTTTGGAGGGGCCATCCTACGAGCAGTACTTC.

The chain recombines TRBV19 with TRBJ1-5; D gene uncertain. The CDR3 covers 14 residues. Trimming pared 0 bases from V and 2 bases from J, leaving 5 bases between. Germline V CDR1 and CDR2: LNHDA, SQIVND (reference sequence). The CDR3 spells CASSIELRNQPQHF. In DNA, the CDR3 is TGTGCCAGTAGTATAGAACTGCGCAATCAGCCCCAGCATTTT.

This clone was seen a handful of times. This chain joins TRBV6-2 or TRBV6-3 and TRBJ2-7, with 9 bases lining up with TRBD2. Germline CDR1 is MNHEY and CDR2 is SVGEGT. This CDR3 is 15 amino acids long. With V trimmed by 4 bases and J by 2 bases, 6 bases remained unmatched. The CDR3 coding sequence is TGTGCCAGCAGTTTCGTGGGCGGGAGGGCCTACGAGCAGTACTTC. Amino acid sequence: CASSFVGGRAYEQYF.

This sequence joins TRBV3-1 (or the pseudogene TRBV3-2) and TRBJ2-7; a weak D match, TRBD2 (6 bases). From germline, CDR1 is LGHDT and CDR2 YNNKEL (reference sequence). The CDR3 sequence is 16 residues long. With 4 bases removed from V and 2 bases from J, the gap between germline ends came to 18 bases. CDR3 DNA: TGTGCCAGCAGCCCGACTAGACCCACGACCCCCTACGAGCAGTACTTC. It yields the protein CASSPTRPTTPYEQYF.

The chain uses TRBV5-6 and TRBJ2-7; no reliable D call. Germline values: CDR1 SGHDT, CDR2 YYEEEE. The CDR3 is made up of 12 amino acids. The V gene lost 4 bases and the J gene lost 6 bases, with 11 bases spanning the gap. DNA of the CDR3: TGTGCCAGCAGCCTGGGTTCGGGCGAGCAGTACTTC. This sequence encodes CASSLGSGEQYF.

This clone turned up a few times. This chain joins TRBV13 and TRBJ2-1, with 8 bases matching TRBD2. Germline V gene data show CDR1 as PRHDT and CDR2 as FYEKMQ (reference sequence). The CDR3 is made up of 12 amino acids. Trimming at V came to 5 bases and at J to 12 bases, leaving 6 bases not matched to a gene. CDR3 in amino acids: CASSNTGTRQFF. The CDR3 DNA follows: TGTGCCAGCAGCAACACTGGGACTAGGCAGTTCTTC.

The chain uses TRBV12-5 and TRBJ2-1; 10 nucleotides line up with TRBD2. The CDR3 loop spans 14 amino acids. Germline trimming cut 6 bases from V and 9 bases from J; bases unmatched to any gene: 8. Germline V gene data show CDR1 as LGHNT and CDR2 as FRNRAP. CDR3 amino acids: CASGLAGGSGEQFF. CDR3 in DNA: TGTGCTAGTGGGTTAGCGGGAGGATCGGGTGAGCAGTTCTTC.

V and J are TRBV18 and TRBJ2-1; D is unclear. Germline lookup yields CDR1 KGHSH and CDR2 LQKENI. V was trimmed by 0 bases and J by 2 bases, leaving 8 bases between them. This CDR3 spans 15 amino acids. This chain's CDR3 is CASSPPGVPYNEQFF. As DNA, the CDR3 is TGTGCCAGCTCACCACCCGGTGTTCCCTACAATGAGCAGTTCTTC. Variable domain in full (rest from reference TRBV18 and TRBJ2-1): NAGVMQNPRHLVRRRGQEARLRCSPMKGHSHVYWYRQLPEEGLKFMVYLQKENIIDESGMPKERFSAEFPKEGPSILRIQQVVRGDSAAYFCASSPPGVPYNEQFFGPGTRLTVL.

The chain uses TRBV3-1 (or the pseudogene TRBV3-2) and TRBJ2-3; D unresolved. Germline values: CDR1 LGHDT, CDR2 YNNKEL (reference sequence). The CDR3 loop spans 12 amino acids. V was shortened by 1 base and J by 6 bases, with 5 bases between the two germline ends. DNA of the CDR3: TGTGCCAGCAGCCAAGTAGTGGATACGCAGTATTTT. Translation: CASSQVVDTQYF.

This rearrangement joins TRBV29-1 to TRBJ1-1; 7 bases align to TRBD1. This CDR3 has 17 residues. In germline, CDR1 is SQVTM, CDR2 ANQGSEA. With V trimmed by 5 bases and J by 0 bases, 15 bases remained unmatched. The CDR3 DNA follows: TGCAGCGTTCAGGGTCGAGGGACAGCAGCTATGAACACTGAAGCTTTCTTT. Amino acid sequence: CSVQGRGTAAMNTEAFF.

The CDR3 loop is CASSVSTESNYGYTF. DNA of the CDR3: TGTGCCAGCAGCGTTTCGACAGAATCTAACTATGGCTACACCTTC. The J gene is TRBJ1-2, the V gene TRBV9, with D perhaps TRBD1 (5 bases). CDR1 and CDR2 from the germline V gene are SGDLS and YYNGEE. Trimming took off 2 bases at V and 0 bases at J, with 11 bases between the two ends. The CDR3 loop spans 15 amino acids.

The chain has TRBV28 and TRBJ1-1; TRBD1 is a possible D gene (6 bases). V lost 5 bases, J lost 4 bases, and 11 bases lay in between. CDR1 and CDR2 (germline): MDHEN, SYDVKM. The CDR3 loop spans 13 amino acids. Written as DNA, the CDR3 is TGTGCCAGCAGTAGAGGGGGAAGCACTGAAGCTTTCTTT. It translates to CASSRGGSTEAFF.

CDR3 sequence reads: CAPRREGKGGPGRSQYF. The CDR3 coding sequence is TGTGCCCCCCGGAGGGAGGGGAAAGGCGGGCCAGGACGTTCGCAGTATTTT. The rearrangement links TRBV21-1 to TRBJ2-3; the listed D gene, TRBD2, was not tested against the DNA. TRBV21-1 is a pseudogene segment. The CDR3 extends over 17 amino acids.

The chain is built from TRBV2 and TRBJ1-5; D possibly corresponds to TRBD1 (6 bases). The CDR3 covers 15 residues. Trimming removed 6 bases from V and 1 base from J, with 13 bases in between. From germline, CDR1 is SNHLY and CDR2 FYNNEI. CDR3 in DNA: TGTGCCAGCAGCGAACAGGGAAGGAGCAATCAGCCCCAGCATTTT. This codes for CASSEQGRSNQPQHF.